This T cell receptor beta chain was identified in a study of OX40 agonist ivuxolimab in advanced cancers. Study-wide points: More expanded clones were found, on average, in CD8+ than in CD4+ T cells. Dosing at 0.1 to 3.0 mg/kg was accompanied by clonal expansion of CD4+ and CD8+ blood T cells by week 6.

Generated by immunoSEQ multiplex PCR, the TCRdb table keeps only in-frame clones and is missing some. The sample yields tens of thousands of clones, roughly three quarters seen once. The CDR3 is 12 residues long. V lost 3 bases and J lost 6, with 6 bases in between. Germline CDR1 and CDR2: MNHEY and SMNVEV (reference sequence). With regard to this clone: The antigen is undetermined. This sample includes further DNA sequences coding for the same CDR3.

This clonotype originated in an adult with an advanced solid tumor such as melanoma, head and neck, liver or kidney cancer. Sequencing used CD4+ or CD8+ T cells sorted from blood, obtained in a trial of the OX40 agonist ivuxolimab. This rearrangement joins TRBV27 to TRBJ2-1; D is unresolved. The DNA for the CDR3 is TGTGCCAGCAGTTTCCGTGGCAATGAGCAGTTCTTC. Protein: CASSFRGNEQFF.